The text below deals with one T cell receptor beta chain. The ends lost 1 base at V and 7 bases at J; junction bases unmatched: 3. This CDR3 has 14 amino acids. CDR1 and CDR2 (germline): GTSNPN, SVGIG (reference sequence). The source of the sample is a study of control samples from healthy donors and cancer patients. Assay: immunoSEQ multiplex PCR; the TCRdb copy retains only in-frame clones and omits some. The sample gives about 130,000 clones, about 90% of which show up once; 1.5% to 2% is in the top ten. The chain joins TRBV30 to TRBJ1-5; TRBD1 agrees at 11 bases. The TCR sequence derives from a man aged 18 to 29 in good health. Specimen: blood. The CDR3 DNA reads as TGTGCCTGGAGTGCCCGGGACAGGGGGCAGCCCCAGCATTTT. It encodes CAWSARDRGQPQHF.